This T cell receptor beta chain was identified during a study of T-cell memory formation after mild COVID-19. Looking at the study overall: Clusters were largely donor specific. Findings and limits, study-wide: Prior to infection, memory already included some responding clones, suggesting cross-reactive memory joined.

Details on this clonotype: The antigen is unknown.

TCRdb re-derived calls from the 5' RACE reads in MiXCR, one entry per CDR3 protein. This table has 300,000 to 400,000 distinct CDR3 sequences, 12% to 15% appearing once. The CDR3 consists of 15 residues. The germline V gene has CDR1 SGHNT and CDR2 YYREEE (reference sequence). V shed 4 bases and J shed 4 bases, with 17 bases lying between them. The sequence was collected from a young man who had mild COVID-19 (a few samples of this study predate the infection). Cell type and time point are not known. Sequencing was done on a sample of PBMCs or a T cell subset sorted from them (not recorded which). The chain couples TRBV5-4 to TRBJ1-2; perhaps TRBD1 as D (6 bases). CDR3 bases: TGTGCCAGCAGCGTACCACAGGGTATCGGCTATGGCTACACCTTC. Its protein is CASSVPQGIGYGYTF.